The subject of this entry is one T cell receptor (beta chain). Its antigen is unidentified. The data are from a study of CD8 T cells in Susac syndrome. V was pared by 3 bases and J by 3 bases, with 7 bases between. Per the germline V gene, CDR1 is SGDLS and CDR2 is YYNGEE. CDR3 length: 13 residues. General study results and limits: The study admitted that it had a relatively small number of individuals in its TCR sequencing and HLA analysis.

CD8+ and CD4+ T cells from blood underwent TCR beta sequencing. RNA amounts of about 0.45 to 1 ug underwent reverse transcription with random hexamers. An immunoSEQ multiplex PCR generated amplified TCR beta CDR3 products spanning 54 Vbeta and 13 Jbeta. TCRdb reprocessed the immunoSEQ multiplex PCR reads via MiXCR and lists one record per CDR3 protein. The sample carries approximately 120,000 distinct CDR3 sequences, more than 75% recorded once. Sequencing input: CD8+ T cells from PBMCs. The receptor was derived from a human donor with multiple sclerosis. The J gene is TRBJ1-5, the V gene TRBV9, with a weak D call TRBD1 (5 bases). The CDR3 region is CASSGQINQPQHF. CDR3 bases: TGTGCCAGCAGCGGACAGATCAATCAGCCCCAGCATTTT.